This T cell receptor (beta chain) was found in a study of T cell changes during pregnancy in multiple sclerosis. Some clones are missing from TCRdb's copy, which holds only in-frame ones; the method was immunoSEQ multiplex PCR. The repertoire has some 97,000 clones, about 94% of them found once; the top ten carry 0.7% to 0.9%. Sequenced material: peripheral blood, taken before pregnancy. This receptor was obtained from a female donor with multiple sclerosis, enrolled in a pregnancy study.

This CDR3 is CASSVGGQNTEAFF. The DNA for the CDR3 is TGTGCCAGCAGCGTAGGGGGGCAAAACACTGAAGCTTTCTTT. V usage is TRBV9 and J usage is TRBJ1-1; a possible D gene is TRBD1 (6 bases). CDR1 is SGDLS, CDR2 YYNGEE, per germline. The V gene lost 0 bases and the J gene lost 2 bases, with 8 bases spanning the gap. The CDR3 has 14 amino acids.